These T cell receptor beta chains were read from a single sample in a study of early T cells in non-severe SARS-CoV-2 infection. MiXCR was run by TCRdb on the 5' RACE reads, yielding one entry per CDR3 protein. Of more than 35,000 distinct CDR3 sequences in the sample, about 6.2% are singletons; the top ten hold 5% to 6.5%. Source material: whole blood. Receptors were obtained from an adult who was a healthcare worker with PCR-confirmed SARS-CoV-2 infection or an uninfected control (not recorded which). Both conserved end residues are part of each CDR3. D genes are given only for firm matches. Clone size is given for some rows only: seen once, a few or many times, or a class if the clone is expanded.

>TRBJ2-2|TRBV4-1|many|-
TGCGCCAGCAGCCAAGCTTACCTCAGTGAGGCCGGGGAGCTGTTTTTT
CASSQAYLSEAGELFF
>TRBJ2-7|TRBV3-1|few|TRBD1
TGTGCCAGCAGTCGGGGACAGATGGTCTACGAGCAGTACTTC
CASSRGQMVYEQYF
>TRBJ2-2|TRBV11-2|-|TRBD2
TGTGCCAGCAGCTTCACTAGCGGAAACACCGGGGAGCTGTTTTTT
CASSFTSGNTGELFF
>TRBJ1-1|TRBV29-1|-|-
TGCAGCGTTGAATATAGCGGCACTGAAGCTTTCTTT
CSVEYSGTEAFF
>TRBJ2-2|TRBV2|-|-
TGTGCCAGCAGTGAGGAACTAGCCCATAGGACCGGGGAGCTGTTTTTT
CASSEELAHRTGELFF
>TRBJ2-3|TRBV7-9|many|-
TGTGCCAGCAGCTTACCGGGCACAGATACGCAGTATTTT
CASSLPGTDTQYF
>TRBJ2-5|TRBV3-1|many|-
TGTGCCAGCAGCCATCTAGTGCTGGAGACCCAGTACTTC
CASSHLVLETQYF
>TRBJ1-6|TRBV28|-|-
TGTGCCAGCAGTTTAAGTTCACCCCTCCACTTT
CASSLSSPLHF
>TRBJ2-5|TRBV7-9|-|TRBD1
TGTGCCAGCAGCTTCCGGGACAGGGGGCATGAGACCCAGTACTTC
CASSFRDRGHETQYF
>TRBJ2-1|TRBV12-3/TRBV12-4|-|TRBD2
TGTGCCAGCAGCCAGCGGGAGCGGTACAATGAGCAGTTCTTC
CASSQRERYNEQFF
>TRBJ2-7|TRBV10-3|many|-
TGTGCCAGCAAAGGGGGAGGATCCGAGCAGTACTTC
CASKGGGSEQYF
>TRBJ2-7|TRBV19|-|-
TGTGCCAGTAGTCAGGGGATCGTAGCCTACGAGCAGTACTTC
CASSQGIVAYEQYF
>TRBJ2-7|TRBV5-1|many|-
TGCGCCAGCAGCCCCCAGGACAGCAGCCGGGGGGAGCAGTACTTC
CASSPQDSSRGEQYF
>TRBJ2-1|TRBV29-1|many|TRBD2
TGCAGCGTTGATACGTCGGCGGGAGGACCCTACAATGAGCAGTTCTTC
CSVDTSAGGPYNEQFF
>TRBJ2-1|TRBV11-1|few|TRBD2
TGTGCCAGCAGCTTACGCGGGAGCAATGAGCAGTTCTTC
CASSLRGSNEQFF
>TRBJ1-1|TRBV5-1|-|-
TGCGCCAGCAGCTTGGAGGGATGGGTGAACACTGAAGCTTTCTTT
CASSLEGWVNTEAFF
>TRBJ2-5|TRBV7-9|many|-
TGTGCCAGCAGCTTAGTACTTGCCGAGACCCAGTACTTC
CASSLVLAETQYF
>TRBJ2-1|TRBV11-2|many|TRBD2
TGTGCCAGCAGCTTAGATACTAGCGGGATTGAGCAGTTCTTC
CASSLDTSGIEQFF
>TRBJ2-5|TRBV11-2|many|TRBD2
TGTGCCAGCAGCTTGGGACGGGAGGGACCACAAGAGACCCAGTACTTC
CASSLGREGPQETQYF
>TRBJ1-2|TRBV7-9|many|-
TGTGCCAGCTCGAAGTCTCTGGGGATTACTAACTATGGCTACACCTTC
CASSKSLGITNYGYTF
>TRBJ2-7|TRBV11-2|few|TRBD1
TGTGCCAGCAGCCGACAGGGCTCCTACGAGCAGTACTTC
CASSRQGSYEQYF
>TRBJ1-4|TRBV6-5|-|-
TGTGCCAGCAGGGACACACAAGATGAAAAACTGTTTTTT
CASRDTQDEKLFF
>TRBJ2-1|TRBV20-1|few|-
TGCAGTGCCAACGATAATGAGCAGTTCTTC
CSANDNEQFF
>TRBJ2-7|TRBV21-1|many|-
TGTGCCAGCAGCAAATTTCAAGCGGCACCAGTCTACGAGCAGTACTTC
CASSKFQAAPVYEQYF
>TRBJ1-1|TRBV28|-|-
TGTGCCAGCATCCCAGAAGAGGGGTCCGCTTTCTTT
CASIPEEGSAFF
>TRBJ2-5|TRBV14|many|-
TGTGCCAGCAGCCAAGCGGGACAAGGGACCCAGTACTTC
CASSQAGQGTQYF
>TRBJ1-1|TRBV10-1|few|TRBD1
TGCGCCTCATCCCCGGACAGGGGGCGAATCACTGAAGCTTTCTTT
CASSPDRGRITEAFF
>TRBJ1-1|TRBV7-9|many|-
TGTGCCAGCAGCTTCTCCTCAAACACTGAAGCTTTCTTT
CASSFSSNTEAFF
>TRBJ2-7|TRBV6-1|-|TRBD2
TGTGCCAGCAGTCAAAGGTGCAGCGGGGTAACCTACGAGCAGTACTTC
CASSQRCSGVTYEQYF
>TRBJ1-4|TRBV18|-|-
TGTGCCAGCTCACCGGGTCCCCGAACAAATGAAAAACTGTTTTTT
CASSPGPRTNEKLFF
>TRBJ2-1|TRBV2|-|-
TGTGCCAGCAGTGAAGTGGAGGCTCCCAATGAGCAGTTCTTC
CASSEVEAPNEQFF
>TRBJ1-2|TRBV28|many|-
TGTGCCAGCAGTGACCCATCACAGGGATTAAGGGGCTACACCTTC
CASSDPSQGLRGYTF
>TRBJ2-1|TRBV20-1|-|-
TGCAGTGCTAGTGCGGGATTGGTCCATGAGCAGTTCTTC
CSASAGLVHEQFF
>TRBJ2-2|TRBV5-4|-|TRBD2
TGTGCCAGCAGCTTGGCCAGCGGGAGGGCCAGGAGCGGGGAGCTGTTTTTT
CASSLASGRARSGELFF
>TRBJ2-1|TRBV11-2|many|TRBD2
TGTGCCAGCAGCCGGACCGGGACTAGCGGGAGTGGTACCTACAATGAGCAGTTCTTC
CASSRTGTSGSGTYNEQFF
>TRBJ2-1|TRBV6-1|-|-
TGTGCCAGCAGTGAACCCCCATTGGGGCAGTTCTTC
CASSEPPLGQFF
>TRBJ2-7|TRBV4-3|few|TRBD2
TGCGCCAGCAGCCAAGATGTAGCGGGGAGCTCCTACGAGCAGTACTTC
CASSQDVAGSSYEQYF
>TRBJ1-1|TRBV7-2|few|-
TGTGCCAGCAGCTTAGGCCCGCTTGGGGCTTTCTTT
CASSLGPLGAFF
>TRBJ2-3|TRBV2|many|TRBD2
TGTGCCAAAAAAGGACTAGCGGTCACAGATACGCAGTATTTT
CAKKGLAVTDTQYF
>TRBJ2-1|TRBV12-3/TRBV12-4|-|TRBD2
TGTGCCAGCACCAGAGGGCGCGGGAGAAGGTCCTACAATGAGCAGTTCTTC
CASTRGRGRRSYNEQFF
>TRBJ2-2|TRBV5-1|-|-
TGCGCCAGCAGCTTGCTAGCGTCGATGTCAACCGGGGAGCTGTTTTTT
CASSLLASMSTGELFF